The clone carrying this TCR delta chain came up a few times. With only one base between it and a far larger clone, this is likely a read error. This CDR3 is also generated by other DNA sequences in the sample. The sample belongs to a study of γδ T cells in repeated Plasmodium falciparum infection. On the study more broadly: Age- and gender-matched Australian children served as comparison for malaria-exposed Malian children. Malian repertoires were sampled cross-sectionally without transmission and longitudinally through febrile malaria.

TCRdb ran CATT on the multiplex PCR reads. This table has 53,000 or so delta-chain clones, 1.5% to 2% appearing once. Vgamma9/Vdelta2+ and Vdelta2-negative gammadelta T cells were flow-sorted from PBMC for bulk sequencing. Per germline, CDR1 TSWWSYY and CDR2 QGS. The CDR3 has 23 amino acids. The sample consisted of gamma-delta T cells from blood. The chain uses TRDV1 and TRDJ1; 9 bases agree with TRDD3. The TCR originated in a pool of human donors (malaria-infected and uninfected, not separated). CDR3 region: CALGELSFPTVRLLGENTDKLIF. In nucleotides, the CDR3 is TGTGCTCTTGGGGAACTAAGCTTCCCTACGGTACGTCTACTGGGGGAAAACACCGACAAACTCATCTTT.